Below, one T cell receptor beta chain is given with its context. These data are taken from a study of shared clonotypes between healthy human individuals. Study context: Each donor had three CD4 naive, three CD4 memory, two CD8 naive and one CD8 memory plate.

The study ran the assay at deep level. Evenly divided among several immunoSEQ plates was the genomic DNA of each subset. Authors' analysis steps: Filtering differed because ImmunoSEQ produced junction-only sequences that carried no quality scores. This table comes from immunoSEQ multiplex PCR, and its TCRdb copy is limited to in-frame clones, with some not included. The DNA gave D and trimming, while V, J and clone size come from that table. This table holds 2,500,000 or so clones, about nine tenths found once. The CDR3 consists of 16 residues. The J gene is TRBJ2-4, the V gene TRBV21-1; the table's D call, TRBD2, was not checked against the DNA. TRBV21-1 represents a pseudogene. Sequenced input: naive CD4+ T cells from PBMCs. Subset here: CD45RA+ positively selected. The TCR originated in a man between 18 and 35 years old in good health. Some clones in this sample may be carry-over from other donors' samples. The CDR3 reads CASSKDAELAKNIQYF. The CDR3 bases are TGTGCCAGCAGCAAAGATGCGGAGCTGGCCAAAAACATTCAGTACTTC.